Below are 9 T cell receptor beta chains sequenced from a single sample in a study of blood T cells in healthy people across ages. Through a sample-barcoded 5' primer and a J-beta primer mix, a second PCR was run for roughly 6 to 11 cycles. TCRdb independently ran MiXCR on the 5' RACE reads; one entry per CDR3 protein. The table shows 1.5 million to 2 million distinct CDR3 sequences, with approximately 30% occurring only once. Input material: blood. The receptors were gathered from a woman between 25 and 40 years old in good health.

Many counts were recorded for this clonotype. The chain is built from TRBV5-1 and TRBJ1-1; D is uncertain. The CDR3 totals 14 residues. Trimming removed 2 bases from V and 9 bases from J, with 17 bases in between. Germline V gene lookup returns CDR1 SGHRS and CDR2 YFSETQ. In DNA form, the CDR3 reads TGCGCCAGCAGCTTACAATCTCCGGAACTTAAAGCTTTCTTT. Encoded protein: CASSLQSPELKAFF.

The chain combines TRBV15 with TRBJ2-5, with D perhaps matching TRBD2 (7 bases). The CDR3 contains 15 residues. CDR1 is LNHNV and CDR2 is YYDKDF in the germline V gene (reference sequence). Deletions cut 5 bases from V and 5 bases from J, with 18 bases between. Written as DNA, the CDR3 is TGTGCCACCAGCGGAGGATGGGGGGGCGAGGAGACCCAGTACTTC. Its translation is CATSGGWGGEETQYF.

This clonotype was seen more than once but under ten times. The genes are TRBV6-2 or TRBV6-3 and TRBJ2-1; 10 bases match TRBD1. The CDR3 has 13 amino acids. Looked up from germline, CDR1 is MNHEY and CDR2 is SVGEGT. V lost 7 bases and J lost 5; bases outside the gene matches: 2. The CDR3 loop is CASTGQGHNEQFF. Written as DNA, the CDR3 is TGTGCCAGCACGGGACAGGGGCACAATGAGCAGTTCTTC.

In regard to this clonotype: This may come from a read error, since a much larger clone is one base off. The genes are TRBV25-1 and TRBJ2-3; D ambiguous. CDR3 length equals 11 residues. The V end was cut by 4 bases, the J end by 5 bases, with 4 bases between. Per the germline V gene, CDR1 is MGHDK and CDR2 is SYGVNS. CDR3 in amino acids: CASSVKDTQYF. DNA for the CDR3: TGTGCCAGCAGTGTCAAAGATACGCAGTATTTT.

This clonotype appeared many times. The V call is TRBV15, the J call TRBJ2-7; D call uncertain. The germline V and J ends were trimmed by 3 bases and 7 bases, with 10 bases remaining between them. This CDR3 comprises 12 residues. Looked up from germline, CDR1 is LNHNV and CDR2 is YYDKDF (reference sequence). CDR3 coding DNA: TGTGCCACCAGCAGGATTGGTGAAGAGCAGTACTTC. Protein sequence: CATSRIGEEQYF.

The V gene is TRBV7-9, the J gene TRBJ2-1; TRBD2 matches 8 bases. The germline V gene encodes CDR1 SEHNR and CDR2 FQNEAQ (reference sequence). CDR3 length: 15 residues. The V segment lost 3 bases and the J segment 4 bases; nucleotides outside the gene matches: 5. CDR3 protein: CASSFMRGEYNEQFF. CDR3 DNA sequence: TGTGCCAGCAGCTTTATGCGGGGGGAATACAATGAGCAGTTCTTC.

At least ten counts were recorded for this clonotype. The rearrangement joins TRBV6-5 to TRBJ1-2, with 12 bases lining up with TRBD1. CDR1 MNHEY and CDR2 SVGAGI come from the germline V gene. The CDR3 runs 14 residues. V trimming: 5 bases; J trimming: 4 bases; junction bases outside the gene matches: 2. CDR3 in DNA: TGTGCCAGCAGTGCGGGACAGGGGGCCTATGGCTACACCTTC. Residues: CASSAGQGAYGYTF.

The J gene is TRBJ1-4, the V gene TRBV2, with 8 bases identical to TRBD1. CDR1 and CDR2 from the germline V gene are SNHLY and FYNNEI. J was trimmed by 5 bases and V by 2 bases; bases with no gene match: 1. The CDR3 loop spans 14 amino acids. CDR3 bases: TGTGCCAGCAGTGAATGGGACAGGAATGAAAAACTGTTTTTT. The encoded protein is CASSEWDRNEKLFF.

The chain couples TRBV7-2 to TRBJ1-5, with D possibly TRBD1 on 6 matching bases. V was trimmed by 5 bases and J by 4 bases, leaving 12 bases between them. CDR1 is SGHTA, CDR2 FQGNSA, per germline. The CDR3 contains 14 residues. CDR3 region: CASSPTRGNQPQHF. Here the CDR3 DNA reads TGTGCCAGCAGCCCTACAAGGGGGAATCAGCCCCAGCATTTT.